A selection of T cell receptor beta chains follows, all from one sample in a study of shared clonotypes between healthy human individuals. Assay: immunoSEQ multiplex PCR; the TCRdb copy retains only in-frame clones and omits some. The sample comprises roughly 520,000 clones, 90% to 97% of which are singletons, and approximately 0.067% rests with the top ten. The source material was naive CD4+ T cells sorted from blood. The receptor set was obtained from a woman younger than 45 in good health. The CDR3 runs from the conserved cysteine through the conserved F or W. D genes are given only for firm matches. Clone size is shown for a subset of rows, as once, few, many or a class of expanded clone.

j_gene	d_gene	abundance	v_gene	CDR3nt	CDR3aa
TRBJ2-3	-	-	TRBV6-1	TGTGCCAGCAGTACCGAGGCAGATACGCAGTATTTT	CASSTEADTQYF
TRBJ2-6	-	-	TRBV4-1	TGCGCCAGCAGCCAAGACTGGAGTAGCTCTGGGGCCAACGTCCTGACTTTC	CASSQDWSSSGANVLTF
TRBJ2-5	-	-	TRBV2	TGTGCCAGCAGTAACCTGGGGGGGCGGCCTCAGACCCAGTACTTC	CASSNLGGRPQTQYF
TRBJ2-7	-	-	TRBV28	TGTGCCAGCAGTTCCGGGGGTAAGACCTACGAGCAGTACTTC	CASSSGGKTYEQYF
TRBJ2-3	TRBD2	-	TRBV25-1	TGTGCCAGCAGTACCCAAGGACTAGCGAGAGATACGCAGTATTTT	CASSTQGLARDTQYF
TRBJ2-2	TRBD1	-	TRBV15	TGTGCCACCAGGGCTTACAGGGGGGACACCGGGGAGCTGTTTTTT	CATRAYRGDTGELFF
TRBJ2-5	-	-	TRBV5-1	TGCGCCAGCAGCTTGGGGGGGCTGCCCCAAGAGACCCAGTACTTC	CASSLGGLPQETQYF
TRBJ2-3	TRBD1	-	TRBV19	TGTGCCAGTAGTCCCAGGGACAGGGGGCTGGATACGCAGTATTTT	CASSPRDRGLDTQYF
TRBJ1-1	TRBD1	-	TRBV5-1	TGCGCCAGCAGCCCGGGACAGGGACTCACTGAAGCTTTCTTT	CASSPGQGLTEAFF
TRBJ2-5	TRBD2	once	TRBV27	TGTGCCAGCAGTTTATTGTCTAGCGGGAGGGTACGAGAGACCCAGTACTTC	CASSLLSSGRVRETQYF
TRBJ2-1	-	-	TRBV7-2	TGTGCCAGCAGCTTACCAAGGGGGAGGGCTTCGTCCTCCTACAATGAGCAGTTCTTC	CASSLPRGRASSSYNEQFF
TRBJ1-4	-	-	TRBV4-2	TGTGCCAGCAGCCTGAGAGGGGACCCAACTAATGAAAAACTGTTTTTT	CASSLRGDPTNEKLFF
TRBJ2-3	TRBD1	-	TRBV9	TGTGCCAGCAGCCGGGGACAGGGCCACTCGGGCGGCACAGATACGCAGTATTTT	CASSRGQGHSGGTDTQYF
TRBJ1-1	-	-	TRBV7-2	TGTGCCAGCAGCTTGGCGGGGGCTTACACTGAAGCTTTCTTT	CASSLAGAYTEAFF
TRBJ1-5	TRBD1	few	TRBV2	TGTGCCAGCAGTGATCAGGGGGCCAATCAGCCCCAGCATTTT	CASSDQGANQPQHF
TRBJ2-7	-	-	TRBV5-1	TGCGCCAGCCGAGAGTTCGATAAGTTCGAGCAGTACTTC	CASREFDKFEQYF
TRBJ2-7	TRBD2	-	TRBV2	TGTGCCAGCAGCCCGGGACTAGCGTGGGAGGAGCAGTACTTC	CASSPGLAWEEQYF
TRBJ1-5	-	-	TRBV7-9	TGTGCCAGCAGCTTAGGTGGCGGTAGCAATCAGCCCCAGCATTTT	CASSLGGGSNQPQHF
TRBJ2-1	-	-	TRBV2	TGTGCCAGCAGAACTGACGGAGGCAAGGGCAATGAGCAGTTCTTC	CASRTDGGKGNEQFF
TRBJ2-7	-	-	TRBV28	TGTGCCAGCAGCCCATCTAGGAACGAGCAGTACTTC	CASSPSRNEQYF
TRBJ2-7	-	-	TRBV18	TGTGCCAGCTCACCAAGCCAGATAGCCTACGAGCAGTACTTC	CASSPSQIAYEQYF
TRBJ2-7	-	once	TRBV5-1	TGCGCCAGCAGCTTGAGCGGGACACCCTCCTACGAGCAGTACTTC	CASSLSGTPSYEQYF
TRBJ2-5	-	-	TRBV10-3	TGTGCCATCAGTTCGACAGACCAAGAGACCCAGTACTTC	CAISSTDQETQYF
TRBJ2-7	-	-	TRBV5-4	TGTGCCAGCAGCTTTTCGGCTAGCGAATACGAGCAGTACTTC	CASSFSASEYEQYF
TRBJ2-5	TRBD1	-	TRBV9	TGTGCCAGCAGCACCGGGACAGAAGAGACCCAGTACTTC	CASSTGTEETQYF
TRBJ2-7	-	-	TRBV5-8	TGTGCCAGCACCAATTGGGGGGGCCGTAAGTCCTACGAGCAGTACTTC	CASTNWGGRKSYEQYF
TRBJ2-7	-	-	TRBV18	TGTGCCAGCTCCGAACTGGGAGAGGCCTACGAGCAGTACTTC	CASSELGEAYEQYF
TRBJ1-5	-	-	TRBV6-6	TGTGCCAGCAGTAGACAGGAGAATCAGCCCCAGCATTTT	CASSRQENQPQHF
TRBJ2-3	TRBD2	-	TRBV5-1	TGCGCCAGCATGGGAGGGAGGGCCGGGGATACGCAGTATTTT	CASMGGRAGDTQYF
TRBJ1-2	TRBD1	-	TRBV12-5	TGTGCTAGTGGTATATACGGGACAGGGGAGGGCTACACCTTC	CASGIYGTGEGYTF
TRBJ2-5	-	-	TRBV6-4	TGTGCCAGCAGTGCGGTCCCCTCGGGGGAGACCCAGTACTTC	CASSAVPSGETQYF
TRBJ2-2	-	-	TRBV7-2	TGTGCCAGCAGCTTAGGGCGGTCGACCGGGGAGCTGTTTTTT	CASSLGRSTGELFF
TRBJ2-3	TRBD2	once	TRBV5-1	TGCGCCAGCAGCTTGGGGGGACTAGCGGGCACAGATACGCAGTATTTT	CASSLGGLAGTDTQYF
TRBJ1-1	-	-	TRBV27	TGTGCCAGCAGTTTAGAAGGGGCTTGGACTGAAGCTTTCTTT	CASSLEGAWTEAFF
TRBJ1-5	-	-	TRBV15	TGTGCCACCAGCAGAGATAAGGGTCGTAGCAATCAGCCCCAGCATTTT	CATSRDKGRSNQPQHF
TRBJ2-3	-	-	TRBV7-8	TGTGCCAGCAGCTTAGGCCGCACAGATACGCAGTATTTT	CASSLGRTDTQYF
TRBJ2-7	-	-	TRBV5-8	TGTGCCAGCAGCCTTGGGCCCTCGGCCGAGCAGTACTTC	CASSLGPSAEQYF
TRBJ2-5	TRBD2	-	TRBV7-7	TGTGCCAGCAGCCACGGACTAGCGGGAGTAGAGACCCAGTACTTC	CASSHGLAGVETQYF
TRBJ2-7	-	-	TRBV7-9	TGTGCCAGCAGCTTAGTGGGTTTCGGCGAGCAGTACTTC	CASSLVGFGEQYF
TRBJ2-3	TRBD2	-	TRBV5-8	TGTGCCAGCAGCGGGGGGGGGAGCACAGATACGCAGTATTTT	CASSGGGSTDTQYF
TRBJ2-2	TRBD1	-	TRBV29-1	TGCAGCGCCTCAGGGGGCGAGGGCACCGGGGAGCTGTTTTTT	CSASGGEGTGELFF
TRBJ2-3	TRBD2	-	TRBV11-2	TGTGCCAGCAGCGACCTACACAGTACCGGGACTAGGCCCACAGATACGCAGTATTTT	CASSDLHSTGTRPTDTQYF
TRBJ1-5	-	few	TRBV28	TGTGCCAGCAGTCGGGGCAATCAGCCCCAGCATTTT	CASSRGNQPQHF
TRBJ2-5	-	-	TRBV5-1	TGCGCCAGCAGCCAGGGACTCCTTGGAATAGAGACCCAGTACTTC	CASSQGLLGIETQYF
TRBJ2-3	TRBD1	-	TRBV15	TGTGCCACCAGCAAAGCCGGACAGGGAGGACAGTATTTT	CATSKAGQGGQYF
TRBJ2-1	TRBD2	-	TRBV7-9	TGTGCCAGCAGACCCGGGACTAGCGGGACCTACAATGAGCAGTTCTTC	CASRPGTSGTYNEQFF
TRBJ1-5	-	-	TRBV27	TGTGCCAGCAGTCCCAGTAGGCGGGAGCCCCAGCATTTT	CASSPSRREPQHF
TRBJ1-2	-	-	TRBV28	TGTGCCAGCAGTTTCAAACAGACTGGCTACACCTTC	CASSFKQTGYTF
TRBJ1-3	TRBD1	-	TRBV15	TGTGCCACCAGGGGGTACGGGACAGGCACCTTCTCTGGAAACACCATATATTTT	CATRGYGTGTFSGNTIYF
TRBJ2-5	-	-	TRBV10-2	TGCGCCAGTGGGACCAAGAAAGAGACCCAGTACTTC	CASGTKKETQYF
TRBJ2-2	-	-	TRBV19	TGTGCCAGTAGTAGTCTATTACTTCCCGGGACGGCGAACACCGGGGAGCTGTTTTTT	CASSSLLLPGTANTGELFF
TRBJ2-7	-	-	TRBV7-8	TGTGCCAGCAGCCCCCGGCTACGTCCCCCCTACGAGCAGTACTTC	CASSPRLRPPYEQYF
TRBJ2-7	-	once	TRBV5-1	TGCGCCAGCAGTCTTGTGATGGGGACGGATCACGAGCAGTACTTC	CASSLVMGTDHEQYF
TRBJ1-2	TRBD1	once	TRBV7-8	TGTGCCAGCAGCTGGGGACAGAGCTATGGCTACACCTTC	CASSWGQSYGYTF
TRBJ2-5	TRBD2	-	TRBV28	TGTGCCAGCAGTTTGAGGCTAGCGGGAGGCCGTGAGACCCAGTACTTC	CASSLRLAGGRETQYF
TRBJ2-7	TRBD2	-	TRBV4-2	TGTGCCAGCAGCCCCCAGTCTAGCGGGAGGATCGAGCAGTACTTC	CASSPQSSGRIEQYF
TRBJ2-7	TRBD2	-	TRBV4-2	TGTGCCAGCAGCCAAGTCACTAGCGGGATATACGAGCAGTACTTC	CASSQVTSGIYEQYF
TRBJ2-7	-	-	TRBV27	TGTGCCAGCAGTCCGCGTATCGGGAGTAACTACGAGCAGTACTTC	CASSPRIGSNYEQYF
TRBJ1-2	-	-	TRBV5-6	TGTGCCAGCGCGGAGGTGGGGGGCCCAAACTATGGCTACACCTTC	CASAEVGGPNYGYTF
TRBJ2-1	-	-	TRBV28	TGTGCCAGCAGTTTAAACGCCAGGGAGCAGTTCTTC	CASSLNAREQFF